The clone carrying this T cell receptor beta chain was seen only a few times. Its antigen is currently unknown. This sample was included in a study of identical twins. Whole-study results and caveats: Cord blood's abundant beta clonotypes had fewer insertions, unlike memory repertoires.

TCRdb recomputed calls from the 5' RACE reads with MiXCR, one row per CDR3 protein. Here the sample spans fewer than 250,000 distinct CDR3 sequences, around 6.6% being singletons. These data also featured in a second study, about yellow fever vaccine responses in identical twins.

The specimen was memory (CD45RO+) T cells sorted from blood. The source is a woman aged 18-29 years in good health.

CDR3 sequence: CASSQDSFFLGNTEAFF. The CDR3 DNA is TGTGCCAGCAGCCAAGATAGTTTTTTTCTCGGGAACACTGAAGCTTTCTTT. The chain uses TRBV3-1 and TRBJ1-1; D not certain. Trimming stripped 0 bases from V and 1 base from J, with 15 bases between. The CDR3 sequence is 17 residues long. Germline assignment: CDR1 LGHDT and CDR2 YNNKEL (reference sequence).